The clone carrying this T cell receptor beta chain was recorded many times. Its antigen is unknown. The V gene's germline CDR1 is SQVTM and CDR2 ANQGSEA. The ends were cut back, 3 bases at V and 7 bases at J, with 10 bases in the middle. There are 11 residues in the CDR3. Amplification of TCR alpha and beta CDR3 regions from RNA used iRepertoire nested multiplex PCR. One-step reverse transcription and amplification started from around 100-400 ng of tissue mRNA or PBMC total RNA. TCRdb called the multiplex PCR reads again in MiXCR, with one record for every CDR3 protein. The table records under 200,000 distinct CDR3 sequences, around 40% of them present only once. This specimen comes from a study of glioma-infiltrating T cells. General study points: Above-expected tissue-blood divergence occurred in all gliomas, most in low-grade ones.

The TCR sequence derives from a human donor with low-grade glioma or glioblastoma, undergoing nonglioma brain surgery, or in good health (not recorded which). The rearrangement uses TRBV29-1 and TRBJ2-7; D uncertain. Sequencing used glioma tissue, nonneoplastic brain tissue, or PBMCs (not recorded which). Here the CDR3 reads CSVDSLNEQYF. CDR3 DNA: TGCAGCGTTGATTCTCTAAATGAGCAGTACTTC.